A single sample is the source of the 28 T cell receptor beta chains below, sequenced in a study of T cells in Graves' hyperthyroidism and ophthalmopathy. There were TCR beta CDR3 regions amplified from RNA transcripts. Carried out on the TCR CDR3, a first-round RT-PCR used the HTBI primer set. TCRdb fed the multiplex PCR reads into MiXCR, producing one record per CDR3 protein. Of fewer than 750,000 distinct CDR3 sequences listed, about 14% are singletons. Sequencing was performed on blood. Receptors originate from a woman in her fifties or sixties with Graves' ophthalmopathy.

The rearrangement uses TRBV24-1 and TRBJ2-1, with TRBD2 identical over 11 bases. V gave up 1 base and J gave up 0 bases; unmatched junction bases: 10. CDR1 is KGHDR, CDR2 SFDVKD, per germline. The CDR3 contains 20 residues. The CDR3 sequence is CATSDFGLAGGPSSYNEQFF. Here the CDR3 DNA reads TGTGCCACCAGTGATTTTGGCCTAGCGGGAGGTCCGAGCTCCTACAATGAGCAGTTCTTC.

This clonotype was detected many times. The chain links TRBV12-3 or TRBV12-4 to TRBJ2-2; D not certain. The CDR3 consists of 15 residues. Trimming cost V 3 bases and J 7 bases, with 15 bases left between them. DNA for the CDR3: TGTGCCAGCAGTTTTTATGTCAGTGGTGTCGGGGAGCTGTTTTTT. The encoded protein is CASSFYVSGVGELFF.

CDR3 sequence reads: CASSRQGAGGYTF. The CDR3 region has the DNA TGTGCCAGCAGTCGACAGGGGGCGGGGGGCTACACCTTC. The V call is TRBV12-3 or TRBV12-4, the J call TRBJ1-2, with 10 bases identical to TRBD1. The CDR3 has 13 amino acids. V trimming: 5 bases; J trimming: 8 bases; junction bases outside the gene matches: 5.

This clonotype showed up just a few times. The J gene is TRBJ1-5, the V gene TRBV20-1; TRBD1 is a possible D gene (5 bases). The CDR3 length is 13 residues. Trimming shortened V by 5 bases and J by 6 bases, and 14 bases separated the two germline ends. Germline V gives CDR1 DFQATT, CDR2 SNEGSKA (reference sequence). CDR3 sequence: CSAHPGPSQPQHF. Written as DNA, the CDR3 is TGCAGTGCTCACCCAGGGCCCAGTCAGCCCCAGCATTTT.

This clonotype was seen many times. The chain has TRBV20-1 and TRBJ2-5, with D maybe TRBD1 (5 bases). V gave up 0 bases and J gave up 2 bases, with 10 bases separating them. This CDR3 has 14 residues. CDR1 and CDR2 (germline): DFQATT, SNEGSKA (reference sequence). The CDR3 DNA is TGCAGTGCTAGAGATTGGGGCAGACAAGAGACCCAGTACTTC. This encodes CSARDWGRQETQYF.

J is TRBJ1-1 and V is TRBV6-2 or TRBV6-3; D is ambiguous. The V gene's germline CDR1 is MNHEY and CDR2 SVGEGT. V was clipped by 2 bases and J by 7 bases, with 5 bases between them. The CDR3 covers 11 residues. CDR3 sequence reads: CASSYAVEAFF. In nucleotides, the CDR3 is TGTGCCAGCAGTTACGCGGTTGAAGCTTTCTTT.

The chain carries TRBV6-1 and TRBJ2-4; a possible D gene is TRBD1 (6 bases). The CDR3 loop spans 15 amino acids. The ends were cut back, 5 bases at V and 0 bases at J, with 11 bases in the middle. Germline lookup yields CDR1 MNHNS and CDR2 SASEGT. The CDR3 reads CASSSSGVAKNIQYF. CDR3 coding DNA: TGTGCCAGCAGTTCATCAGGGGTAGCCAAAAACATTCAGTACTTC.

The table lists this clonotype with a few counts. V and J are TRBV13 and TRBJ2-7; 8 nucleotides match TRBD2. The CDR3 is 14 residues long. Germline V gene lookup returns CDR1 PRHDT and CDR2 FYEKMQ (reference sequence). After removal of 5 bases from V and 1 base from J, the junction contained 4 bases not matched to a gene. The CDR3 DNA sequence: TGTGCCAGCAGCACCGGGACTAGTTCCTACGAGCAGTACTTC. This gives the protein CASSTGTSSYEQYF.

This clonotype was counted at least ten times. The V gene is TRBV10-3, the J gene TRBJ2-5; TRBD2 is a possible D gene (5 bases). CDR1 is ENHRY and CDR2 is SYGVKD in the germline V gene. The V end was cut by 5 bases, the J end by 1 base, with 14 bases between. The CDR3 is made up of 15 amino acids. The CDR3 bases are TGTGCCATCAGTTCTAGCAAGGTTGGCCAAGAGACCCAGTACTTC. The encoded protein is CAISSSKVGQETQYF.

This clonotype was detected many times. The chain employs TRBV5-1 and TRBJ2-1, with TRBD2 matching 9 bases. The ends lost 4 bases at V and 7 bases at J; junction bases unmatched: 6. Germline CDR1 is SGHRS and CDR2 is YFSETQ. CDR3 length equals 14 residues. The CDR3 here is CASSRLAENNEQFF. For the CDR3, the DNA is TGCGCCAGCAGCCGACTAGCGGAAAATAATGAGCAGTTCTTC.

This clonotype was seen more than once but under ten times. In DNA form, the CDR3 reads TGTGCCAGCAGCGCAGCAGGCAGGGAGCCCTATGGCTACACCTTC. This translates into CASSAAGREPYGYTF. The gene calls are TRBV7-9 and TRBJ1-2; D possibly corresponds to TRBD1 (5 bases). Germline V gene data show CDR1 as SEHNR and CDR2 as FQNEAQ (reference sequence). With 5 bases removed from V and 4 bases from J, the gap between germline ends came to 17 bases. There are 15 residues in the CDR3.

This clonotype appeared a few times. A much more abundant neighbour one base away suggests this may be a read error. The chain has TRBV2 and TRBJ2-1, with 7 bases identical to TRBD1. The germline gives CDR1 SNHLY, CDR2 FYNNEI. CDR3 length equals 12 residues. The V gene end was trimmed by 6 bases and the J gene end by 7 bases; junction bases not matched to a gene: 3. This CDR3 is CASRRGQNEQFF. The CDR3 DNA reads TGTGCCAGCAGGAGGGGGCAGAATGAGCAGTTCTTC.

This clonotype came up many times. The CDR3 is CSASPFRADTQYF. The CDR3 DNA reads as TGCAGTGCTAGTCCGTTTCGAGCAGATACGCAGTATTTT. The V and J genes are TRBV20-1 and TRBJ2-3; D not resolved. The CDR3 contains 13 residues. The V end was cut by 3 bases, the J end by 4 bases, with 11 bases between. CDR1 and CDR2 (germline): DFQATT, SNEGSKA (reference sequence).

Many counts were recorded for this clonotype. The chain uses TRBV28 and TRBJ2-1; TRBD2 agrees at 11 bases. In germline, CDR1 is MDHEN, CDR2 SYDVKM. The CDR3 has 16 amino acids. V lost 3 bases and J lost 8; bases outside the gene matches: 9. CDR3 bases: TGTGCCAGCAGTTTTTGGGCTAGCGGGAGGATCGATGAGCAGTTCTTC. Residues: CASSFWASGRIDEQFF. Filled out from reference TRBV28 and TRBJ2-1, the complete variable domain reads DVKVTQSSRYLVKRTGEKVFLECVQDMDHENMFWYRQDPGLGLRLIYFSYDVKMKEKGDIPEGYSVSREKKERFSLILESASTNQTSMYLCASSFWASGRIDEQFFGPGTRLTVL.

This chain connects TRBV6-5 to TRBJ1-1, with D perhaps TRBD1 (6 bases). V was pared by 0 bases and J by 2 bases, with 10 bases between. The CDR3 contains 15 residues. Per germline, CDR1 MNHEY and CDR2 SVGAGI. DNA for the CDR3: TGTGCCAGCAGTTACTCGAGAGGGGGTAACACTGAAGCTTTCTTT. It yields the protein CASSYSRGGNTEAFF.

This clonotype was recorded a few times. The chain uses TRBV5-1 and TRBJ2-7; the D gene is possibly TRBD1 (6 bases). Between the trimmed V and J ends, which lost 6 bases and 5 bases, there was a span of 18 bases. Per the germline V gene, CDR1 is SGHRS and CDR2 is YFSETQ. The CDR3 spans 14 residues. CDR3 coding DNA: TGCGCCAGCAAACCCACAGGGATCTGGAACGAGCAGTACTTC. Translated, it gives CASKPTGIWNEQYF.

This rearrangement joins TRBV11-2 to TRBJ2-1; 11 bases match TRBD2. V gave up 0 bases and J gave up 10 bases; unmatched junction bases: 2. CDR1 and CDR2 (germline): SGHAT, FQNNGV. This CDR3 is built from 14 residues. CDR3 sequence (DNA): TGTGCCAGCAGCTTAGAGCGACTAGCGGGAGAGCAGTTCTTC. Translating gives CASSLERLAGEQFF. The full variable domain, rest sourced from reference TRBV11-2 and TRBJ2-1, is EAGVAQSPRYKIIEKRQSVAFWCNPISGHATLYWYQQILGQGPKLLIQFQNNGVVDDSQLPKDRFSAERLKGVDSTLKIQPAKLEDSAVYLCASSLERLAGEQFFGPGTRLTVL.

The genes are TRBV6-2 or TRBV6-3 and TRBJ2-5, with TRBD2 matching over 13 bases. Looked up from germline, CDR1 is MNHEY and CDR2 is SVGEGT. The CDR3 spans 16 residues. The junction had 7 bases not matched to a gene; V was cut back by 6 bases and J by 3 bases. CDR3 coding DNA: TGTGCCAGCAGAGGGACTAGCGGGAAAATAAAAGAGACCCAGTACTTC. The encoded protein is CASRGTSGKIKETQYF.

The V and J genes are TRBV7-9 and TRBJ1-2; D may be TRBD1 (6 bases). The CDR3 has 13 residues. V was shortened by 7 bases and J by 7 bases, with 16 bases between the two germline ends. Germline CDR1 reads SEHNR; CDR2 reads FQNEAQ (reference sequence). In nucleotides, the CDR3 is TGTGCCAGCAATTCCCAGGGGCCGCGTGGCTACACCTTC. This encodes CASNSQGPRGYTF.

In this sample, this clonotype turned up many times. The chain employs TRBV3-1 and TRBJ2-5; no reliable D call. CDR1 and CDR2 (germline): LGHDT, YNNKEL (reference sequence). CDR3 length: 15 residues. V was clipped by 4 bases and J by 4 bases, with 16 bases between them. The CDR3 is CASSPSIPGRETQYF. The DNA for the CDR3 is TGTGCCAGCAGCCCAAGCATCCCAGGCAGAGAGACCCAGTACTTC.

The V call is TRBV2, the J call TRBJ1-2; 11 bases match TRBD1. CDR3 length equals 14 residues. CDR1 and CDR2 (germline): SNHLY, FYNNEI. The V and J ends lost 8 bases and 4 bases, in that order; junction bases with no gene match: 6. CDR3 sequence: CASQRDRGGYGYTF. CDR3 nucleotides: TGTGCCAGCCAACGGGACAGGGGGGGCTATGGCTACACCTTC.

The V gene is TRBV7-8, the J gene TRBJ2-1; D is possibly TRBD1 or TRBD2 (5 bases each). The ends were cut back, 6 bases at V and 5 bases at J, with 11 bases in the middle. Germline V gives CDR1 SGHVS, CDR2 FQNEAQ. This CDR3 has 13 amino acids. The CDR3 DNA sequence: TGTGCCAGCAGTACGGGGCAGGACAATGAGCAGTTCTTC. This translates into CASSTGQDNEQFF. Using reference TRBV7-8 and TRBJ2-1 for the parts outside the CDR3, the full variable domain is GAGVSQSPRYKVAKRGQDVALRCDPISGHVSLFWYQQALGQGPEFLTYFQNEAQLDKSGLPSDRFFAERPEGSVSTLKIQRTQQEDSAVYLCASSTGQDNEQFFGPGTRLTVL.

This clonotype was observed at least ten times. This chain uses TRBV20-1 with TRBJ2-1; D might be TRBD2 (5 bases). The germline V gene encodes CDR1 DFQATT and CDR2 SNEGSKA (reference sequence). V dropped 0 bases and J dropped 9 bases, with 15 bases sitting between them. This CDR3 region has 14 residues. CDR3 in amino acids: CSARERPTAGEQFF. The CDR3, as DNA: TGCAGTGCTAGAGAACGACCGACGGCGGGTGAGCAGTTCTTC.

This clonotype was seen a few times. The rearrangement links TRBV20-1 to TRBJ1-6, with D maybe TRBD1 (6 bases). Germline CDR1 is DFQATT and CDR2 is SNEGSKA (reference sequence). The ends were cut back, 5 bases at V and 7 bases at J, with 12 bases in the middle. The length of the CDR3 is 13 residues. Here the CDR3 reads CSAWGGGNSPLHF. As DNA, the CDR3 is TGCAGTGCTTGGGGAGGGGGGAATTCACCCCTCCACTTT.

This clonotype has a count of ten or more. The chain employs TRBV7-8 and TRBJ2-4; D ambiguous. V dropped 5 bases and J dropped 4 bases, with 18 bases sitting between them. Germline CDR1 SGHVS, CDR2 FQNEAQ. The CDR3 length is 16 residues. The CDR3 DNA follows: TGTGCCAGCAGCCCTCATCCCGGGTCTGGGAAAAACATTCAGTACTTC. Its protein product is CASSPHPGSGKNIQYF.

This clonotype was observed at least ten times. The rearrangement joins TRBV20-1 to TRBJ1-2; weak D call: TRBD1 (6 bases). The V end lost 5 bases, the J end lost 0 bases, and 10 bases lay between the germline ends. The V gene's germline CDR1 is DFQATT and CDR2 SNEGSKA (reference sequence). CDR3 size: 13 residues. CDR3 DNA: TGCAGTGCTGTGACAGGTTCTAACTATGGCTACACCTTC. Translating it yields CSAVTGSNYGYTF.

The chain couples TRBV5-1 to TRBJ2-2; D is unresolved. V lost 0 bases to trimming and J lost 4 bases, with 10 bases between them. This CDR3 is built from 15 residues. The germline V gene encodes CDR1 SGHRS and CDR2 YFSETQ. CDR3 DNA sequence: TGCGCCAGCAGCTTGGCCATGGCAGGCACCGGGGAGCTGTTTTTT. Translated: CASSLAMAGTGELFF.

The table lists this clonotype with a few counts. This rearrangement joins TRBV6-2 or TRBV6-3 to TRBJ2-7; 8 positions match TRBD1. Unmatched junction bases numbered 9, after V lost 7 bases and J lost 7 bases. This CDR3 spans 13 amino acids. From germline, CDR1 is MNHEY and CDR2 SVGEGT. This chain's CDR3 is CASKARGQWEQYF. CDR3 coding DNA: TGTGCCAGCAAGGCCAGGGGGCAATGGGAGCAGTACTTC.